This TCR beta chain was identified during a study of early T cells in non-severe SARS-CoV-2 infection. Whole-study context: Alpha and beta chains were unpaired, from unsorted whole-blood bulk RNA.

Overall study results and limits: VDJdb matching skewed toward anti-spike CD8 responses, missing private and CD4 specificities.

This clonotype was seen many times. What it recognizes is unknown. Unique molecular identifiers were affixed to single, distinct cDNA molecules. TCRdb redid the calling of the 5' RACE reads with MiXCR, one entry per CDR3 protein. This sample has about 60,000 distinct CDR3 sequences, with roughly 5.5% found just once. The CDR3 runs to 12 residues. CDR1 is SQVTM and CDR2 is ANQGSEA in the germline V gene. The ends were cut back, 4 bases at V and 4 bases at J, with 10 bases in the middle. The V gene is TRBV29-1, the J gene TRBJ1-2, with D maybe TRBD1 (5 bases). Sequenced input: whole blood. This sequence was found in an adult who was a healthcare worker with PCR-confirmed SARS-CoV-2 infection or an uninfected control (not recorded which). As DNA, the CDR3 is TGCAGCGTTGCCGGGACTGCCTATGGCTACACCTTC. Residues: CSVAGTAYGYTF.